One and the same sample provided the 14 T cell receptor beta chains below, sequenced in a study of T cell responses to AZD1222 COVID-19 vaccine (TCRdb year 2021). The label giving this sample's time point can be read as: baseline before first vaccination. The library was generated by the immunoSEQ multiplex PCR assay. TCRdb's version of the immuneACCESS table is confined to in-frame rearrangements and falls short of the full clone set. An unresolved V gene accounts for under half of the shortfall where checked; the remainder is of unknown origin. Present in this sample are approximately 100,000 clones, approximately 88% of which were seen just once. The top ten clonotypes cover around 9% of the sample. The material was peripheral blood, obtained on day 0 of AZD1222 vaccination. These TCRs come from an adult in good health.

The V gene is TRBV19, the J gene TRBJ1-5; a possible D gene is TRBD1 (5 bases). Trimming took 1 base from V and 7 from J, leaving 11 bases between them. The CDR3 sequence is 14 residues long. Germline CDR1 LNHDA, CDR2 SQIVND (reference sequence). As DNA, the CDR3 is TGTGCCAGTAGTATAGTGGAGGGGTTGCAGCCCCAGCATTTT. Its translation is CASSIVEGLQPQHF. Full variable domain (missing parts from reference TRBV19 and TRBJ1-5): DGGITQSPKYLFRKEGQNVTLSCEQNLNHDAMYWYRQDPGQGLRLIYYSQIVNDFQKGDIAEGYSVSREKKESFPLTVTSAQKNPTAFYLCASSIVEGLQPQHFGDGTRLSIL.

The chain has TRBV9 and TRBJ1-3; 7 bases are a match to TRBD1. The CDR3 is 15 amino acids. V was clipped by 4 bases and J by 2 bases; unmatched bases: 6. Germline values: CDR1 SGDLS, CDR2 YYNGEE. Written as DNA, the CDR3 is TGTGCCAGCAGCCCTCAGGGGGGACCTGGAAACACCATATATTTT. Translating gives CASSPQGGPGNTIYF. Looking up the rest from reference TRBV9 and TRBJ1-3 gives the full variable domain: DSGVTQTPKHLITATGQRVTLRCSPRSGDLSVYWYQQSLDQGLQFLIQYYNGEERAKGNILERFSAQQFPDLHSELNLSSLELGDSALYFCASSPQGGPGNTIYFGEGSWLTVV.

The rearrangement joins TRBV27 to TRBJ1-5; D is ambiguous. This CDR3 comprises 13 residues. Trimming removed 3 bases at V and 4 bases at J, with 7 bases between. Per the germline V gene, CDR1 is MNHEY and CDR2 is SMNVEV (reference sequence). This chain's CDR3 is CASSFKPNQPQHF. DNA for the CDR3: TGTGCCAGCAGTTTCAAACCTAATCAGCCCCAGCATTTT.

The rearrangement joins TRBV28 to TRBJ1-2; weak D call: TRBD1 (5 bases). The CDR3 is made up of 14 amino acids. Per the germline V gene, CDR1 is MDHEN and CDR2 is SYDVKM. V was pared by 3 bases and J by 3 bases, with 11 bases between. In nucleotides, the CDR3 is TGTGCCAGCAGTTTTGGGGGGGTGGACTATGGCTACACCTTC. This translates into CASSFGGVDYGYTF.

This chain connects TRBV7-3 to TRBJ2-1, with D unclear. The germline V gene has CDR1 SGHTA and CDR2 FQGTGA. The CDR3 length is 13 residues. The V gene lost 5 bases and the J gene lost 8 bases, with 13 bases spanning the gap. In nucleotides, the CDR3 is TGTGCCAGCAGCGGTTTCACTGGGGATGAGCAGTTCTTC. Its translation: CASSGFTGDEQFF.

V usage is TRBV3-1 (or the pseudogene TRBV3-2) and J usage is TRBJ1-6; D is unresolved. Trimming cost V 0 bases and J 10 bases, with 4 bases left between them. Germline V gene data show CDR1 as LGHDT and CDR2 as YNNKEL (reference sequence). There are 12 residues in the CDR3. For the CDR3, the DNA is TGTGCCAGCAGCCAAGATCCCTCACCCCTCCACTTT. Its protein product is CASSQDPSPLHF.

This clone appeared once. The J gene is TRBJ2-1, the V gene TRBV19; 8 bases are shared with TRBD2. Germline CDR1 LNHDA, CDR2 SQIVND (reference sequence). The CDR3 contains 16 residues. V was pared by 6 bases and J by 1 base, with 8 bases of the junction left unmatched. This chain's CDR3 is CASSVSGEFSYNEQFF. In DNA, the CDR3 is TGTGCCAGTAGCGTTAGCGGGGAGTTTTCCTACAATGAGCAGTTCTTC.

V and J are TRBV3-1 (or the pseudogene TRBV3-2) and TRBJ2-7; D is possibly TRBD1 (6 bases). Trimming shortened V by 5 bases and J by 5 bases, and 19 bases separated the two germline ends. The CDR3 is made up of 15 amino acids. Germline loops: CDR1 LGHDT, CDR2 YNNKEL (reference sequence). The CDR3: CASSSRPGTSDEQYF. CDR3 in DNA: TGTGCCAGCAGCTCACGCCCGGGGACATCAGACGAGCAGTACTTC.

V is TRBV10-3 and J is TRBJ2-3; maybe TRBD2 (6 bases). In germline, CDR1 is ENHRY, CDR2 SYGVKD. The CDR3 loop spans 16 amino acids. V gave up 0 bases and J gave up 6 bases, with 16 bases separating them. Written as DNA, the CDR3 is TGTGCCATCAGTGAGTCAGCGGGTGCCGGACTCGATACGCAGTATTTT. This codes for CAISESAGAGLDTQYF.

The chain has TRBV2 and TRBJ1-4; D is uncertain. CDR1 is SNHLY, CDR2 FYNNEI, per germline. Between the trimmed V and J ends, which lost 6 bases and 8 bases, there was a span of 16 bases. The CDR3 totals 14 residues. CDR3 nucleotide sequence: TGTGCCAGCAGCCCCCCCTCCGGCCGGGAAAAACTGTTTTTT. Protein: CASSPPSGREKLFF. The whole variable domain, filled in from reference TRBV2 and TRBJ1-4, reads EPEVTQTPSHQVTQMGQEVILRCVPISNHLYFYWYRQILGQKVEFLVSFYNNEISEKSEIFDDQFSVERPDGSNFTLKIRSTKLEDSAMYFCASSPPSGREKLFFGSGTQLSVL.

V and J are TRBV5-1 and TRBJ2-2, with TRBD2 identical over 8 bases. V shed 0 bases, J shed 1 base, and the junction held 2 bases outside the gene matches. CDR3 length: 16 residues. CDR1 SGHRS and CDR2 YFSETQ come from the germline V gene. The CDR3 nucleotides read TGCGCCAGCAGCTTGGCGACTAGCGTGAACACCGGGGAGCTGTTTTTT. This sequence encodes CASSLATSVNTGELFF. The full variable domain, in which reference TRBV5-1 and TRBJ2-2 provide the parts outside the CDR3, is KAGVTQTPRYLIKTRGQQVTLSCSPISGHRSVSWYQQTPGQGLQFLFEYFSETQRNKGNFPGRFSGRQFSNSRSEMNVSTLELGDSALYLCASSLATSVNTGELFFGEGSRLTVL.

The V and J genes are TRBV28 and TRBJ2-2; 9 bases map to TRBD1. Germline V gives CDR1 MDHEN, CDR2 SYDVKM. The CDR3 is made up of 17 amino acids. V lost 4 bases to trimming and J lost 6 bases; unmatched junction nucleotides: 12. The CDR3 sequence: CASSYFQKGDRAGELFF. In nucleotides, the CDR3 is TGTGCCAGCAGTTACTTTCAAAAAGGGGACAGGGCCGGGGAGCTGTTTTTT.

This chain connects TRBV18 to TRBJ1-1; D gene unclear. Germline V gene data show CDR1 as KGHSH and CDR2 as LQKENI. This CDR3 contains 14 residues. Trimming shortened V by 3 bases and J by 2 bases, and 10 bases separated the two germline ends. CDR3 region: CASSPLAANTEAFF. CDR3 in DNA: TGTGCCAGCTCACCGCTGGCGGCTAACACTGAAGCTTTCTTT.

The V gene is TRBV28, the J gene TRBJ1-5, with D perhaps matching TRBD1 (5 bases). V lost 3 bases and J 2 bases, leaving 11 bases between the germline ends. This CDR3 is 15 amino acids long. Germline V lookup: CDR1 MDHEN, CDR2 SYDVKM. The CDR3 DNA reads TGTGCCAGCAGTTTCAAAGGGGTCGGCAATCAGCCCCAGCATTTT. Its protein product is CASSFKGVGNQPQHF.